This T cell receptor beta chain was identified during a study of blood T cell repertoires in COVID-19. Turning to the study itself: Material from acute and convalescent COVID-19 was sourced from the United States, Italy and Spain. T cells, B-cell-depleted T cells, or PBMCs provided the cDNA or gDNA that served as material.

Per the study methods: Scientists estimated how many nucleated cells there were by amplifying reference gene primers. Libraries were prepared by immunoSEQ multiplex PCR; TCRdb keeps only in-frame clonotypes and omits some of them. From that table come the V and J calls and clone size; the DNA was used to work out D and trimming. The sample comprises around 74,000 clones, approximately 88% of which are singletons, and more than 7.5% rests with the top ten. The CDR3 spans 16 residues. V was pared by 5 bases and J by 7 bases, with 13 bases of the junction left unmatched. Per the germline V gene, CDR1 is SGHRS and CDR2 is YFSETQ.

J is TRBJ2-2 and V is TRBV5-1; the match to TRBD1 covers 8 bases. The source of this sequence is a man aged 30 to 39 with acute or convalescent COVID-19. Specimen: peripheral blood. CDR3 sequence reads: CASRHTGTGSDGELFF. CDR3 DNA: TGCGCCAGCAGACATACCGGGACAGGTTCCGACGGGGAGCTGTTTTTT.